This TCR beta chain is drawn from a study of blood T cell repertoires in COVID-19. Study-wide context: Samples taken during acute and convalescent COVID-19 were collected in the United States, Italy and Spain.

Original handling: The authors estimated nucleated cell counts from reference gene primer amplification. TCRdb's table, derived via immunoSEQ multiplex PCR, lists solely in-frame clones and lacks some. The D gene and trimming were derived from the DNA, and the V and J assignments and clone size from that table. In the table there are just under 150,000 clones, roughly nine tenths of which are singletons. Input material: peripheral blood. This receptor was identified in a human donor in a cohort sampled during active COVID-19.

CDR3 sequence (DNA): TGCGCCAGCAGTGTTTGCCAGATTAACTATGGCTACACCTTC. It is translated as CASSVCQINYGYTF. V gene TRBV10-1 combines with J gene TRBJ1-2; D not certain. There are 14 residues in the CDR3. Trimming cost V 4 bases and J 1 base, with 10 bases left between them. In germline, CDR1 is WNHNN, CDR2 SYGVQD (reference sequence).